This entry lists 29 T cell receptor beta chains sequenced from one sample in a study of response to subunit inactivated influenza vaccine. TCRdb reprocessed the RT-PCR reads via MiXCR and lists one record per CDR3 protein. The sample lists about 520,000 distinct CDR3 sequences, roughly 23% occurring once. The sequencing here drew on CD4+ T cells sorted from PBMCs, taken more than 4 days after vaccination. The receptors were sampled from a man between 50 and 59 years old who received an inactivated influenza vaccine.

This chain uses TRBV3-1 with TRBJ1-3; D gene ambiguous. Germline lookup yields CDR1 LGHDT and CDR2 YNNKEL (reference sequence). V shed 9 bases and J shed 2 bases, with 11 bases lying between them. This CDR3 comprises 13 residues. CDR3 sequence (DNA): TGTGCCAGTTCCTCAGACCCTGGAAACACCATATATTTT. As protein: CASSSDPGNTIYF.

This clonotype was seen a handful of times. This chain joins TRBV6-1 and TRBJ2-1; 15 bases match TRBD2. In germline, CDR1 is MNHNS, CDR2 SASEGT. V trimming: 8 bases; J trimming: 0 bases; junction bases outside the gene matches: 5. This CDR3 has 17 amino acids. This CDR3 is CASGTSGGWSSYNEQFF. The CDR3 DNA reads TGTGCCAGCGGGACTAGCGGGGGGTGGAGCTCCTACAATGAGCAGTTCTTC.

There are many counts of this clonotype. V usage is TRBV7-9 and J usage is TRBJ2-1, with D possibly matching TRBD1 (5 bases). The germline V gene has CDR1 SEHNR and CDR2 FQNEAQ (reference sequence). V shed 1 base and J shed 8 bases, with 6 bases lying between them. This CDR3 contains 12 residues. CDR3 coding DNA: TGTGCCAGCAGCTTAGTAGGGGATGAGCAGTTCTTC. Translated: CASSLVGDEQFF. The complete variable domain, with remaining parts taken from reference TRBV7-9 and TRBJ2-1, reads DTGVSQNPRHKITKRGQNVTFRCDPISEHNRLYWYRQTLGQGPEFLTYFQNEAQLEKSRLLSDRFSAERPKGSFSTLEIQRTEQGDSAMYLCASSLVGDEQFFGPGTRLTVL.

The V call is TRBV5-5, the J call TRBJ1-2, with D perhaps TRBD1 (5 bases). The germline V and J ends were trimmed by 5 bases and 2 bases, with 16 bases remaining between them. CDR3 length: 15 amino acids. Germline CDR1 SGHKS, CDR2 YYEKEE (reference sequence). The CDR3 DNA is TGTGCCAGCAGGAAGAGTTCGGCAGGGAACTATGGCTACACCTTC. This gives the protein CASRKSSAGNYGYTF.

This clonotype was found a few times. The chain's CDR3 is CASSLTQGPQETQYF. CDR3 DNA sequence: TGCGCCAGCAGTCTGACCCAAGGACCCCAAGAGACCCAGTACTTC. The chain carries TRBV4-1 and TRBJ2-5; D not resolved. Between the trimmed V and J ends, which lost 6 bases and 1 base, there was a span of 15 bases. Germline V gives CDR1 MGHRA, CDR2 YSYEKL. The CDR3 contains 15 residues.

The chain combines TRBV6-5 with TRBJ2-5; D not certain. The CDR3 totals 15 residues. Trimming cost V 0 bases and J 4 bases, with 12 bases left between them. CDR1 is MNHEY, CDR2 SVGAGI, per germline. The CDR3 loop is CASSYSRMGLETQYF. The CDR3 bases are TGTGCCAGCAGTTACTCAAGGATGGGGTTAGAGACCCAGTACTTC.

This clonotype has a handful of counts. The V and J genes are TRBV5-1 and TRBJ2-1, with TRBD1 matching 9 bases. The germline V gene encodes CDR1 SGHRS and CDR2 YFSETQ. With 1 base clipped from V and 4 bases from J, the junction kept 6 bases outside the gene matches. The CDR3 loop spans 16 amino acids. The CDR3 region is CASSLTGQGGYNEQFF. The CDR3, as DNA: TGCGCCAGCAGCTTGACGGGACAGGGAGGGTACAATGAGCAGTTCTTC.

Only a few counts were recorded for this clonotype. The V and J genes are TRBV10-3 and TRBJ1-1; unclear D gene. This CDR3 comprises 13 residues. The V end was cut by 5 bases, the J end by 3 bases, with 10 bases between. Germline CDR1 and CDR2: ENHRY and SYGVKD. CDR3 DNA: TGTGCCATCAGTTCCGATGGGGACACTGAAGCTTTCTTT. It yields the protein CAISSDGDTEAFF.

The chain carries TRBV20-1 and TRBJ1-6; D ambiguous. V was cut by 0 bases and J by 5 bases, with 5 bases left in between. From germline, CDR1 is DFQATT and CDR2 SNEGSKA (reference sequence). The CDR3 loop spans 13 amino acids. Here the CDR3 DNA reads TGCAGTGCTAGAGAACAGAATAATTCACCCCTCCACTTT. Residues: CSAREQNNSPLHF.

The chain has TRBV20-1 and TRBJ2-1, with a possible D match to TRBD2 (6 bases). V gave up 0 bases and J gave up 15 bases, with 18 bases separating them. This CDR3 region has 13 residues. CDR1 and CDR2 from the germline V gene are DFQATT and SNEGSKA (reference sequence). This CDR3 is CSARDPGREAGFF. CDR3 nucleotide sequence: TGCAGTGCTAGAGATCCGGGCAGGGAGGCTGGGTTCTTC.

The CDR3 DNA sequence: TGCGCCAGCAGCTTAGACCCTGTGGCTGGTAGCTACACCTTC. Translated: CASSLDPVAGSYTF. The chain has TRBV5-1 and TRBJ1-2; D gene ambiguous. V lost 2 bases to trimming and J lost 9 bases, with 17 bases between them. This CDR3 has 14 residues. Germline values: CDR1 SGHRS, CDR2 YFSETQ.

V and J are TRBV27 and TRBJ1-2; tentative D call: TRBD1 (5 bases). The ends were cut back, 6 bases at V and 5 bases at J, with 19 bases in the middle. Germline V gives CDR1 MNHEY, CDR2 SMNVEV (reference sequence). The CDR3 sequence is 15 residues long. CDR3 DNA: TGTGCCAGCAGCGGTCTCGGCGGGGGGAGTTATGGCTACACCTTC. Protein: CASSGLGGGSYGYTF.

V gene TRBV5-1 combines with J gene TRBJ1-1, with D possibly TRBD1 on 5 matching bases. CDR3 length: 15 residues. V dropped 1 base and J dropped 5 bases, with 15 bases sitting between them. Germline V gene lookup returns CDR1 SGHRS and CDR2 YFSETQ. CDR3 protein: CASSLLLGRGTEAFF. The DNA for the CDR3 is TGCGCCAGCAGCTTGCTTTTGGGGCGAGGAACTGAAGCTTTCTTT.

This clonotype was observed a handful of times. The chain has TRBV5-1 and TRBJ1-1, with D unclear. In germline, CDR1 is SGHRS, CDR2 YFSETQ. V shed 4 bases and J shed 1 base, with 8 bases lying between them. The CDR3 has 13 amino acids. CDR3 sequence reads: CASSREANTEAFF. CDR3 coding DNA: TGCGCCAGCAGCCGAGAAGCGAACACTGAAGCTTTCTTT.

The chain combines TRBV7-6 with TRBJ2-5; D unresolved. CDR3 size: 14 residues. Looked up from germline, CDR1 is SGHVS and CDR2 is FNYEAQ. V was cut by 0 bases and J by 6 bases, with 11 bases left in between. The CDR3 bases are TGTGCCAGCAGCTTAGCGACGCTAGATCAGACCCAGTACTTC. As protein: CASSLATLDQTQYF.

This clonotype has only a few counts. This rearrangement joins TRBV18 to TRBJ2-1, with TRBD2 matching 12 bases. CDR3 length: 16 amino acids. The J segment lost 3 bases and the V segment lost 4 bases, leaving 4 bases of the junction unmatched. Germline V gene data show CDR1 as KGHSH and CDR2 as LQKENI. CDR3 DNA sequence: TGTGCCAGCTCACACCGGACTAGCGGGGTCTACAATGAGCAGTTCTTC. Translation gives CASSHRTSGVYNEQFF. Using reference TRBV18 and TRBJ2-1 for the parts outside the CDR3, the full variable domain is NAGVMQNPRHLVRRRGQEARLRCSPMKGHSHVYWYRQLPEEGLKFMVYLQKENIIDESGMPKERFSAEFPKEGPSILRIQQVVRGDSAAYFCASSHRTSGVYNEQFFGPGTRLTVL.

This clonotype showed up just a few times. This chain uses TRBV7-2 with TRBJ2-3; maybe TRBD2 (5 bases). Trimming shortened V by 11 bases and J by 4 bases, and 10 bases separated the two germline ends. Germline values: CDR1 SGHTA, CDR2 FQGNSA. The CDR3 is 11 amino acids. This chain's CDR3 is CASRVADTQYF. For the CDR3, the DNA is TGTGCCTCGCGGGTCGCAGATACGCAGTATTTT.

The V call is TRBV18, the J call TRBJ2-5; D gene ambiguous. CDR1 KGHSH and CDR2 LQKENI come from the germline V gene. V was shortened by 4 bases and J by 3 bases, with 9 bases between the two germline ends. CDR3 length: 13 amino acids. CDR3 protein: CASSLNMEETQYF. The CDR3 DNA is TGTGCCAGCTCACTAAACATGGAAGAGACCCAGTACTTC.

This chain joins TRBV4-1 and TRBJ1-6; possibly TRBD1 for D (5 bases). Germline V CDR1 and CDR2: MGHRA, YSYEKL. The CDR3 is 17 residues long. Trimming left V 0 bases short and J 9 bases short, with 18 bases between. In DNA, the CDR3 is TGCGCCAGCAGCCAAGATAGTCGGGGAACCCAGGGTTCACCCCTCCACTTT. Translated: CASSQDSRGTQGSPLHF.

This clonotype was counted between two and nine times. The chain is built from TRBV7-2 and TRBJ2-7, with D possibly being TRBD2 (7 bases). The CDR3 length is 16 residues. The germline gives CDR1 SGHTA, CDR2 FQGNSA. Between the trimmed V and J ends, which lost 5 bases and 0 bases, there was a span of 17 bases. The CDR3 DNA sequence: TGTGCCAGCAGCCACGTTGGGGGCGGGGGCTCCTACGAGCAGTACTTC. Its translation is CASSHVGGGGSYEQYF.

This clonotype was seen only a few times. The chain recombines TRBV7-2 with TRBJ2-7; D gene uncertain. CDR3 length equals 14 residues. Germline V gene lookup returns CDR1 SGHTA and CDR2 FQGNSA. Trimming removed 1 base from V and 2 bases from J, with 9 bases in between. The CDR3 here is CASSLELKAYEQYF. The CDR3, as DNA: TGTGCCAGCAGCTTAGAACTTAAAGCCTACGAGCAGTACTTC. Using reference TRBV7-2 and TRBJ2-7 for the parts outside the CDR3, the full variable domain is GAGVSQSPSNKVTEKGKDVELRCDPISGHTALYWYRQSLGQGLEFLIYFQGNSAPDKSGLPSDRFSAERTGGSVSTLTIQRTQQEDSAVYLCASSLELKAYEQYFGPGTRLTVT.

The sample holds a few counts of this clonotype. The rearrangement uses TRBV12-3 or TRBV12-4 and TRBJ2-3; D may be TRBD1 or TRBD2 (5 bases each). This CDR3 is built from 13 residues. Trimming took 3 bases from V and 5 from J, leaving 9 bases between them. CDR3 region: CASSFLGEDTQYF. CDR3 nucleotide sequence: TGTGCCAGCAGTTTTCTGGGGGAAGATACGCAGTATTTT.

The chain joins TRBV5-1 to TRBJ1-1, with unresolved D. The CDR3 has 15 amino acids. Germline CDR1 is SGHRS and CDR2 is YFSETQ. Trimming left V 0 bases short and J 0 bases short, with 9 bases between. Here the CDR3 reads CASSLGVTMNTEAFF. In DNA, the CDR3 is TGCGCCAGCAGCTTGGGAGTTACCATGAACACTGAAGCTTTCTTT.

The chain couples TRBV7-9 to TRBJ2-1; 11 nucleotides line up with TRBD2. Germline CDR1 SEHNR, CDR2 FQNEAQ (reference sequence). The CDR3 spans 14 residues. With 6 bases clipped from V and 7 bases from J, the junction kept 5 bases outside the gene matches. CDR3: CASRPGLAENEQFF. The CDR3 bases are TGTGCCAGCAGACCGGGACTAGCGGAAAATGAGCAGTTCTTC.

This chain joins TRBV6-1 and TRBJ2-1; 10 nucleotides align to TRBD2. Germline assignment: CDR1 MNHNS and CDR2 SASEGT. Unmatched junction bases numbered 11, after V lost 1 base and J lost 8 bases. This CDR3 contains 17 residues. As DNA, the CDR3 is TGTGCCAGCAGTGAAGGGATTTCAGCGGGAGGGCCTGATGAGCAGTTCTTC. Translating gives CASSEGISAGGPDEQFF.

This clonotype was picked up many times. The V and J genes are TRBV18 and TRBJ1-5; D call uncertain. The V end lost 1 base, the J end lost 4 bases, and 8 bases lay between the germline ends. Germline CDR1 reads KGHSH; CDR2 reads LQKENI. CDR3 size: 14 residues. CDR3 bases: TGTGCCAGCTCACCACAAAGGGAAAATCAGCCCCAGCATTTT. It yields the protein CASSPQRENQPQHF.

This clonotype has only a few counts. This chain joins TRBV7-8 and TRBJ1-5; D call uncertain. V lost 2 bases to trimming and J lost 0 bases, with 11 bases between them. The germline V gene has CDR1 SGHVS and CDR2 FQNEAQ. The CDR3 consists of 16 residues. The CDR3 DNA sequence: TGTGCCAGCAGCTTATTGAGGGCATATAGCAATCAGCCCCAGCATTTT. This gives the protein CASSLLRAYSNQPQHF.

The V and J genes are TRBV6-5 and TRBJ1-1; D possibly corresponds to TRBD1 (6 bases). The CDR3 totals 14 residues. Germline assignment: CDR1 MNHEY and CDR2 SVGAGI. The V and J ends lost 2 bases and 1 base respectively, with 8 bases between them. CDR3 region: CASSYEGGNTEAFF. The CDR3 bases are TGTGCCAGCAGTTACGAGGGGGGGAACACTGAAGCTTTCTTT.

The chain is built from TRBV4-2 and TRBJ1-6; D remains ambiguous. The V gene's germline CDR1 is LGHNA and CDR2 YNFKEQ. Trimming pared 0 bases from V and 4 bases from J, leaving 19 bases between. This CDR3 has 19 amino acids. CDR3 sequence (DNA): TGTGCCAGCAGCCAAGAAGTAACCAGACCGACGATTTATAATTCACCCCTCCACTTT. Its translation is CASSQEVTRPTIYNSPLHF.